The 32 T cell receptor beta chains reported below all come from one sample, sequenced in a study of blood T cell repertoires in COVID-19. Profiling relied on immunoSEQ multiplex PCR, and the TCRdb table lists in-frame clones only, not all of them. The sample carries about 110,000 clones, over 60% recorded once. The sequenced sample consisted of peripheral blood. The receptors were sampled from a human donor in a cohort sampled during active or convalescent COVID-19.

This clone was picked up a small number of times. The rearrangement uses TRBV15 and TRBJ1-2, with D possibly being TRBD1 (6 bases). The CDR3 runs to 15 residues. V was shortened by 6 bases and J by 1 base, with 15 bases between the two germline ends. Looked up from germline, CDR1 is LNHNV and CDR2 is YYDKDF (reference sequence). The CDR3 DNA sequence: TGTGCCACCAGGGCAGAAAGACAGGATAACTATGGCTACACCTTC. This encodes CATRAERQDNYGYTF.

The CDR3 loop is CAISGTGDGYTF. In DNA, the CDR3 is TGTGCCATAAGCGGGACAGGGGATGGCTACACCTTC. The rearrangement joins TRBV10-3 to TRBJ1-2; TRBD1 agrees at 10 bases. The CDR3 loop spans 12 amino acids. Looked up from germline, CDR1 is ENHRY and CDR2 is SYGVKD. V lost 9 bases to trimming and J lost 6 bases; unmatched junction nucleotides: 4.

The CDR3 sequence is CASSYSTRSNEKLFF. The CDR3 coding sequence is TGTGCCAGCAGTTACTCGACCAGGTCAAATGAAAAACTGTTTTTT. The rearrangement joins TRBV6-5 to TRBJ1-4; D ambiguous. Trimming shortened V by 0 bases and J by 5 bases, and 10 bases separated the two germline ends. Per germline, CDR1 MNHEY and CDR2 SVGAGI. The CDR3 is made up of 15 amino acids.

The rearrangement uses TRBV7-6 and TRBJ2-7; no clear D. This CDR3 is 14 amino acids long. The V gene's germline CDR1 is SGHVS and CDR2 FNYEAQ. The V end lost 0 bases, the J end lost 3 bases, and 9 bases lay between the germline ends. As DNA, the CDR3 is TGTGCCAGCAGCTTAGCTAGAGGTGGCTACGAGCAGTACTTC. Translation gives CASSLARGGYEQYF.

The chain carries TRBV18 and TRBJ1-1; D is ambiguous. From germline, CDR1 is KGHSH and CDR2 LQKENI. This CDR3 has 17 residues. Trimming took 4 bases from V and 0 from J, leaving 18 bases between them. The CDR3 DNA reads as TGTGCCAGCTCACACGACAATTTAGGAGGATTGAACACTGAAGCTTTCTTT. As protein: CASSHDNLGGLNTEAFF.

The rearrangement links TRBV25-1 to TRBJ2-4; no clear D gene. Looked up from germline, CDR1 is MGHDK and CDR2 is SYGVNS. V lost 3 bases and J 0 bases, leaving 3 bases between the germline ends. This CDR3 has 13 amino acids. The CDR3 is CASSDLAKNIQYF. CDR3 bases: TGTGCCAGCAGTGACCTAGCCAAAAACATTCAGTACTTC.

The chain links TRBV3-1 (or the pseudogene TRBV3-2) to TRBJ2-5; perhaps TRBD2 as D (5 bases). Between the trimmed V and J ends, which lost 4 bases and 0 bases, there was a span of 18 bases. Looked up from germline, CDR1 is LGHDT and CDR2 is YNNKEL (reference sequence). The CDR3 extends over 17 amino acids. As DNA, the CDR3 is TGTGCCAGCAGCCCACGGGGTTGGAACTCATACCAAGAGACCCAGTACTTC. This gives the protein CASSPRGWNSYQETQYF.

V is TRBV5-4 and J is TRBJ1-1; D is unclear. CDR1 and CDR2 from the germline V gene are SGHNT and YYREEE (reference sequence). This CDR3 region has 13 residues. Trimming took off 1 base at V and 7 bases at J, with 11 bases between the two ends. CDR3 amino acids: CASSLSPGSEAFF. For the CDR3, the DNA is TGTGCCAGCAGCTTGTCTCCCGGGAGTGAAGCTTTCTTT.

CDR3: CASSSTGSEKLFF. Written as DNA, the CDR3 is TGTGCCAGTAGTAGCACAGGGAGTGAAAAACTGTTTTTT. The rearrangement joins TRBV19 to TRBJ1-4; D is perhaps TRBD1 (6 bases). V was trimmed by 4 bases and J by 7 bases, leaving 10 bases between them. The CDR3 is 13 amino acids. Germline V gene sequence: CDR1 LNHDA, CDR2 SQIVND (reference sequence). Looking up the rest from reference TRBV19 and TRBJ1-4 gives the full variable domain: DGGITQSPKYLFRKEGQNVTLSCEQNLNHDAMYWYRQDPGQGLRLIYYSQIVNDFQKGDIAEGYSVSREKKESFPLTVTSAQKNPTAFYLCASSSTGSEKLFFGSGTQLSVL.

The chain links TRBV27 to TRBJ2-7; 8 nucleotides line up with TRBD2. This CDR3 is built from 15 residues. J was trimmed by 3 bases and V by 4 bases; bases with no gene match: 8. The germline V gene encodes CDR1 MNHEY and CDR2 SMNVEV (reference sequence). CDR3 sequence (DNA): TGTGCCAGCAGTTCCCGACCGGGGGGGCTCTACGAGCAGTACTTC. Translation: CASSSRPGGLYEQYF.

The chain uses TRBV27 and TRBJ1-2, with 10 bases matching TRBD1. Trimming at V came to 6 bases and at J to 7 bases, leaving 5 bases not matched to a gene. CDR1 and CDR2 (germline): MNHEY, SMNVEV (reference sequence). The CDR3 has 13 residues. The CDR3 bases are TGTGCCAGCAGACCGACAGGGGGCCTTGGCTACACCTTC. Protein product: CASRPTGGLGYTF.

V is TRBV27 and J is TRBJ2-5, with 9 bases fitting TRBD2. CDR1 MNHEY and CDR2 SMNVEV come from the germline V gene (reference sequence). The CDR3 is made up of 15 amino acids. Losses at the gene ends were 8 bases for V and 4 bases for J; bases not matched to a gene: 11. The CDR3 sequence: CASSQGAGGGETQYF. The DNA for the CDR3 is TGTGCCAGCTCCCAAGGAGCGGGGGGAGGAGAGACCCAGTACTTC.

This chain uses TRBV6-2 or TRBV6-3 with TRBJ2-4; TRBD1 matches 9 bases. V gave up 2 bases and J gave up 11 bases; unmatched junction bases: 13. CDR1 and CDR2 from the germline V gene are MNHEY and SVGEGT. The CDR3 runs to 16 residues. The CDR3 loop is CASSYKLRDRVPLQYF. DNA of the CDR3: TGTGCCAGCAGTTACAAACTACGGGACAGGGTCCCCCTTCAGTACTTC.

The chain couples TRBV28 to TRBJ2-2, with D possibly matching TRBD1 (5 bases). The CDR3 runs to 14 residues. CDR1 is MDHEN and CDR2 is SYDVKM in the germline V gene. V lost 2 bases, J lost 5 bases, and 9 bases lay in between. CDR3 sequence reads: CASSLIRETGELFF. CDR3 DNA sequence: TGTGCCAGCAGTTTAATCAGGGAAACCGGGGAGCTGTTTTTT.

The chain employs TRBV2 and TRBJ2-1; D might be TRBD2 (5 bases). The CDR3 is 14 residues long. Germline V gives CDR1 SNHLY, CDR2 FYNNEI. V was shortened by 3 bases and J by 9 bases, with 15 bases between the two germline ends. DNA of the CDR3: TGTGCCAGCAGTGATTCTGTCGTTCGGGGTGAGCAGTTCTTC. Translation: CASSDSVVRGEQFF.

The chain employs TRBV28 and TRBJ1-5; possible D gene TRBD1, 6 bases. The CDR3 has 12 amino acids. V was trimmed by 4 bases and J by 7 bases, leaving 8 bases between them. Germline CDR1 and CDR2: MDHEN and SYDVKM. The CDR3 region is CASSWGRQPQHF. The CDR3, as DNA: TGTGCCAGCAGTTGGGGGCGGCAGCCCCAGCATTTT.

This clone appeared a few times. The V gene is TRBV28, the J gene TRBJ2-7, with a tentative D call TRBD2 (6 bases). With 7 bases removed from V and 2 bases from J, the gap between germline ends came to 15 bases. Germline V lookup: CDR1 MDHEN, CDR2 SYDVKM. This CDR3 region has 14 residues. CDR3 sequence reads: CASNKGGFTYEQYF. DNA for the CDR3: TGTGCCAGCAATAAGGGAGGCTTTACCTACGAGCAGTACTTC. Looking up the rest from reference TRBV28 and TRBJ2-7 gives the full variable domain: DVKVTQSSRYLVKRTGEKVFLECVQDMDHENMFWYRQDPGLGLRLIYFSYDVKMKEKGDIPEGYSVSREKKERFSLILESASTNQTSMYLCASNKGGFTYEQYFGPGTRLTVT.

The chain uses TRBV24-1 and TRBJ2-7, with no clear D. This CDR3 spans 13 amino acids. Trimming took off 1 base at V and 3 bases at J, with 6 bases between the two ends. Per the germline V gene, CDR1 is KGHDR and CDR2 is SFDVKD. CDR3 region: CATSDFPGYEQYF. CDR3 bases: TGTGCCACCAGTGATTTCCCGGGCTACGAGCAGTACTTC.

The chain combines TRBV27 with TRBJ2-1, with 10 bases identical to TRBD2. With 6 bases clipped from V and 7 bases from J, the junction kept 12 bases outside the gene matches. In germline, CDR1 is MNHEY, CDR2 SMNVEV (reference sequence). The CDR3 contains 16 residues. As DNA, the CDR3 is TGTGCCAGCAGCTACAATAGCGGGAGGAATTCGAATGAGCAGTTCTTC. As protein: CASSYNSGRNSNEQFF.

The V and J genes are TRBV25-1 and TRBJ2-3; 13 positions match TRBD2. Losses at the gene ends were 5 bases for V and 4 bases for J; bases not matched to a gene: 12. CDR1 is MGHDK, CDR2 SYGVNS, per germline. The CDR3 runs to 18 residues. The CDR3: CASSPWGGTSGIADTQYF. Here the CDR3 DNA reads TGTGCCAGCAGTCCCTGGGGTGGGACTAGCGGGATAGCAGATACGCAGTATTTT.

This clone was seen more than once but under ten times. V usage is TRBV5-1 and J usage is TRBJ1-4; D not certain. There are 14 residues in the CDR3. Germline CDR1 is SGHRS and CDR2 is YFSETQ. V was pared by 4 bases and J by 5 bases, with 12 bases between. The CDR3 reads CASSAGFANEKLFF. The DNA for the CDR3 is TGCGCCAGCAGCGCAGGCTTTGCGAATGAAAAACTGTTTTTT. Full variable domain (outside the CDR3, taken from reference TRBV5-1 and TRBJ1-4): KAGVTQTPRYLIKTRGQQVTLSCSPISGHRSVSWYQQTPGQGLQFLFEYFSETQRNKGNFPGRFSGRQFSNSRSEMNVSTLELGDSALYLCASSAGFANEKLFFGSGTQLSVL.

The chain employs TRBV4-1 and TRBJ2-6, with TRBD2 as a possible D gene (5 bases). V lost 0 bases, J lost 1 base, and 10 bases lay in between. Germline V lookup: CDR1 MGHRA, CDR2 YSYEKL. CDR3 length: 17 amino acids. The CDR3 sequence: CASSQEGIASGANVLTF. As DNA, the CDR3 is TGCGCCAGCAGCCAAGAGGGGATAGCGTCTGGGGCCAACGTCCTGACTTTC.

The rearrangement links TRBV9 to TRBJ1-5; D uncertain. The CDR3 contains 17 residues. Germline CDR1 is SGDLS and CDR2 is YYNGEE. Trimming removed 0 bases from V and 0 bases from J, with 13 bases in between. The DNA of the CDR3 is TGTGCCAGCAGCGTAGCTGTCGAGCGATATAGCAATCAGCCCCAGCATTTT. Its translation: CASSVAVERYSNQPQHF.

This clone was observed many times. This chain links TRBV5-1 with TRBJ1-6; no firm D call. The CDR3 loop spans 14 amino acids. Germline V CDR1 and CDR2: SGHRS, YFSETQ. V was cut by 0 bases and J by 9 bases, with 10 bases left in between. DNA of the CDR3: TGCGCCAGCAGCTTGGGTTGGTTCGGTTCACCCCTCCACTTT. Translating gives CASSLGWFGSPLHF.

This clone was seen once. The rearrangement links TRBV5-1 to TRBJ1-4; no clear D gene. This CDR3 is 13 amino acids long. The ends were cut back, 0 bases at V and 4 bases at J, with 4 bases in the middle. Germline CDR1 is SGHRS and CDR2 is YFSETQ. Written as DNA, the CDR3 is TGCGCCAGCAGCTTGGCAATTAATGAAAAACTGTTTTTT. It translates to CASSLAINEKLFF.

The CDR3 protein is CSVGKGGKGQFF. CDR3 DNA: TGCAGCGTTGGGAAAGGGGGCAAGGGGCAGTTCTTC. The gene calls are TRBV29-1 and TRBJ2-1; the match to TRBD1 covers 7 bases. The V segment lost 4 bases and the J segment 12 bases; nucleotides outside the gene matches: 9. The CDR3 covers 12 residues. Germline V gives CDR1 SQVTM, CDR2 ANQGSEA.

CDR3 nucleotide sequence: TGTGCCAGCGGACAACTAAATAGCGGCCGATACGAGCAGTACTTC. It is translated as CASGQLNSGRYEQYF. The chain carries TRBV10-3 and TRBJ2-7, with D tentatively TRBD2 (6 bases). Germline V gives CDR1 ENHRY, CDR2 SYGVKD. This CDR3 spans 15 amino acids. The V end lost 10 bases, the J end lost 4 bases, and 23 bases lay between the germline ends.

Written as DNA, the CDR3 is TGTGCCAGCAGCCCCATAGCGGGGGGGCTCGGAAATGAGCAGTTCTTC. It codes for CASSPIAGGLGNEQFF. The chain links TRBV11-2 to TRBJ2-1, with 11 bases lining up with TRBD2. Germline CDR1 is SGHAT and CDR2 is FQNNGV. CDR3 size: 16 residues. The V segment lost 5 bases and the J segment 7 bases; nucleotides outside the gene matches: 10.

The genes are TRBV7-2 and TRBJ1-2; TRBD1 matches 9 bases. The CDR3 runs to 16 residues. The V gene's germline CDR1 is SGHTA and CDR2 FQGNSA. V lost 2 bases to trimming and J lost 3 bases; unmatched junction nucleotides: 7. The CDR3 loop reads CASSLYGTGRDYGYTF. As DNA, the CDR3 is TGTGCCAGCAGCTTATACGGGACAGGGAGGGACTATGGCTACACCTTC.

J is TRBJ1-1 and V is TRBV7-8; D is unclear. Germline V gene lookup returns CDR1 SGHVS and CDR2 FQNEAQ. Trimming stripped 4 bases from V and 1 base from J, with 13 bases between. This CDR3 spans 15 amino acids. The CDR3 bases are TGTGCCAGCAGCTCCGCGGGGAGGCAGAACACTGAAGCTTTCTTT. It yields the protein CASSSAGRQNTEAFF.

This rearrangement joins TRBV2 to TRBJ2-1; 8 bases agree with TRBD2. The CDR3 runs to 14 residues. V lost 10 bases to trimming and J lost 1 base; unmatched junction nucleotides: 6. Germline V gives CDR1 SNHLY, CDR2 FYNNEI. The chain's CDR3 is CATRGAGSYNEQFF. Written as DNA, the CDR3 is TGTGCCACGCGGGGGGCAGGGTCCTACAATGAGCAGTTCTTC. The full variable domain, its missing parts supplied by reference TRBV2 and TRBJ2-1, is EPEVTQTPSHQVTQMGQEVILRCVPISNHLYFYWYRQILGQKVEFLVSFYNNEISEKSEIFDDQFSVERPDGSNFTLKIRSTKLEDSAMYFCATRGAGSYNEQFFGPGTRLTVL.

The chain couples TRBV4-3 to TRBJ2-1; 9 nucleotides line up with TRBD2. The germline V gene has CDR1 LGHNA and CDR2 YSLEER. V dropped 1 base and J dropped 9; count of bases not matched to a gene: 16. The length of the CDR3 is 18 residues. CDR3 nucleotides: TGCGCCAGCAGCCAAGGGTTCAGGGGACTAGCTTTCGTAGCTGAGCAGTTCTTC. It yields the protein CASSQGFRGLAFVAEQFF.